This passage covers 15 T cell receptor beta chains from one sample sequenced in a study of vaccination and CD4 T cells after COVID-19. These receptors' targets are unknown. Treatment described: roughly nine-day PBMC culture with coronavirus spike peptide pools or control peptides (ViraFEST assay). Once obtained from cultured CD4+ T cells, the DNA was sequenced using the Oncomine TCR Beta short-read assay. TCRdb re-derived calls from the PCR reads in MiXCR, one entry per CDR3 protein. The profile shows tens of thousands of distinct CDR3 sequences, approximately 49% of them singletons. Sample: CD4+ T cells from blood, cultured in vitro. These receptor sequences come from a human donor who had recovered from COVID-19.

The rearrangement links TRBV27 to TRBJ2-3; D may match TRBD1 or TRBD2 (5 bases each). Trimming removed 4 bases at V and 0 bases at J, with 8 bases between. The germline gives CDR1 MNHEY, CDR2 SMNVEV (reference sequence). This CDR3 comprises 14 residues. The CDR3 here is CASSSGPSTDTQYF. Written as DNA, the CDR3 is TGTGCCAGCAGTTCGGGACCGAGCACAGATACGCAGTATTTT.

The V gene is TRBV6-1, the J gene TRBJ2-5; 8 bases match TRBD2. CDR1 is MNHNS and CDR2 is SASEGT in the germline V gene. The ends lost 3 bases at V and 5 bases at J; junction bases unmatched: 11. The CDR3 sequence is 16 residues long. CDR3 in DNA: TGTGCCAGCAGTGACGGGACTAGGTTGTATCGGGAGACCCAGTACTTC. Protein product: CASSDGTRLYRETQYF.

The chain links TRBV5-4 to TRBJ1-2; D remains unclear. The V gene's germline CDR1 is SGHNT and CDR2 YYREEE (reference sequence). This CDR3 is 14 amino acids long. V shed 4 bases and J shed 3 bases, with 13 bases lying between them. CDR3: CASSDTKRDYGYTF. The CDR3 coding sequence is TGTGCCAGCAGCGACACGAAGAGGGACTATGGCTACACCTTC.

This clonotype appeared a few times. The V and J genes are TRBV30 and TRBJ1-5; 10 nucleotides line up with TRBD1. The CDR3 is made up of 16 amino acids. The V and J ends lost 3 bases and 7 bases, in that order; junction bases with no gene match: 12. Germline V gene data show CDR1 as GTSNPN and CDR2 as SVGIG (reference sequence). The CDR3 protein is CAWSHRGTGDRQPQHF. The DNA of the CDR3 is TGTGCCTGGAGCCACCGGGGGACAGGGGATAGACAGCCCCAGCATTTT. Full variable domain (remainder filled in from reference TRBV30 and TRBJ1-5): SQTIHQWPATLVQPVGSPLSLECTVEGTSNPNLYWYRQAAGRGLQLLFYSVGIGQISSEVPQNLSASRPQDRQFILSSKKLLLSDSGFYLCAWSHRGTGDRQPQHFGDGTRLSIL.

This chain joins TRBV6-5 and TRBJ2-7; D possibly corresponds to TRBD2 (6 bases). CDR3 length: 16 amino acids. Trimming left V 0 bases short and J 1 base short, with 13 bases between. The germline CDR1 and CDR2 sequences are MNHEY and SVGAGI. The chain's CDR3 is CASSYSPDAGSYEQYF. CDR3 DNA sequence: TGTGCCAGCAGTTACTCCCCGGATGCGGGATCCTACGAGCAGTACTTC.

This clonotype was detected only a few times. This chain uses TRBV10-3 with TRBJ1-6, with a tentative D call TRBD1 (5 bases). V was clipped by 3 bases and J by 9 bases, with 9 bases between them. Germline CDR1 reads ENHRY; CDR2 reads SYGVKD. There are 13 residues in the CDR3. CDR3 sequence reads: CAISEIGGSPLHF. The CDR3 DNA reads TGTGCCATCAGTGAAATCGGGGGTTCACCCCTCCACTTT.

This chain connects TRBV6-2 or TRBV6-3 to TRBJ2-7; possibly TRBD2 for D (5 bases). This CDR3 is 15 amino acids long. The germline gives CDR1 MNHEY, CDR2 SVGEGT. The V gene lost 5 bases and the J gene lost 0 bases, with 14 bases spanning the gap. CDR3 residues: CASSGLSISSYEQYF. The CDR3 nucleotides read TGTGCCAGCAGTGGACTTTCGATTAGCTCCTACGAGCAGTACTTC.

This chain links TRBV7-2 with TRBJ2-1; D perhaps matches TRBD2 (7 bases). The CDR3 is 14 amino acids. Germline values: CDR1 SGHTA, CDR2 FQGNSA. Deletions cut 2 bases from V and 9 bases from J, with 14 bases between. The CDR3 bases are TGTGCCAGCAGCTTACACAGGGAGGGCGGTGAGCAGTTCTTC. Amino acid sequence: CASSLHREGGEQFF.

This clonotype was seen a few times. The chain uses TRBV6-1 and TRBJ2-3, with D perhaps TRBD2 (5 bases). Germline lookup yields CDR1 MNHNS and CDR2 SASEGT. V was pared by 11 bases and J by 3 bases, with 12 bases between. The CDR3 sequence is 12 residues long. CDR3: CAGEGRTDTQYF. In DNA, the CDR3 is TGTGCCGGAGAGGGCCGGACAGATACGCAGTATTTT.

This chain uses TRBV12-3 or TRBV12-4 with TRBJ1-2; D perhaps matches TRBD1 (6 bases). The V end was cut by 2 bases, the J end by 8 bases, with 12 bases between. The CDR3 consists of 13 residues. The chain's CDR3 is CASSLRGAQGYTF. CDR3 nucleotides: TGTGCCAGCAGTTTACGGGGGGCGCAGGGCTACACCTTC.

This clonotype was counted only a few times. The chain links TRBV21-1 to TRBJ1-2. TRBV21-1 constitutes a pseudogene. The CDR3 spans 14 residues. The CDR3 sequence: CASSPRRRMSGYTF. CDR3 DNA sequence: TGTGCCAGCAGCCCCCGAAGGAGGATGTCGGGCTACACCTTC.

This clonotype was found once. The gene calls are TRBV5-4 and TRBJ1-2; weak D call: TRBD1 (6 bases). The length of the CDR3 is 15 residues. The germline V gene encodes CDR1 SGHNT and CDR2 YYREEE (reference sequence). V was trimmed by 4 bases and J by 3 bases, leaving 16 bases between them. This CDR3 is CASSLPGGADYGYTF. The CDR3 DNA sequence: TGTGCCAGCAGCCTCCCGGGGGGCGCTGACTATGGCTACACCTTC.

This clonotype was picked up a small number of times. The genes are TRBV19 and TRBJ1-5; D is uncertain. The CDR3 sequence is 19 residues long. Trimming removed 10 bases at V and 4 bases at J, with 32 bases between. Per germline, CDR1 LNHDA and CDR2 SQIVND (reference sequence). This CDR3 reads CATTGPDFDILRLNQPQHF. CDR3 DNA sequence: TGTGCCACCACGGGTCCGGACTTTGATATTCTGCGCCTAAATCAGCCCCAGCATTTT.

The rearrangement links TRBV10-2 to TRBJ1-1; D possibly corresponds to TRBD1 (5 bases). V was cut by 3 bases and J by 3 bases, with 5 bases left in between. Germline-derived CDR1 and CDR2 are WSHSY and SAAADI. This CDR3 has 12 residues. The CDR3 sequence: CASSEGDTEAFF. Written as DNA, the CDR3 is TGCGCCAGCAGTGAAGGGGACACTGAAGCTTTCTTT.

By frequency in the sample, this clonotype is medium-sized. The CDR3 reads CSARDPGRGLRNQPQHF. The CDR3 nucleotides are TGCAGTGCTAGAGACCCCGGGAGGGGGCTGAGAAATCAGCCCCAGCATTTT. The J gene is TRBJ1-5, the V gene TRBV20-1; 7 bases map to TRBD1. CDR1 is DFQATT, CDR2 SNEGSKA, per germline (reference sequence). The V and J ends lost 0 bases and 4 bases, in that order; junction bases with no gene match: 12. The CDR3 is 17 residues long.